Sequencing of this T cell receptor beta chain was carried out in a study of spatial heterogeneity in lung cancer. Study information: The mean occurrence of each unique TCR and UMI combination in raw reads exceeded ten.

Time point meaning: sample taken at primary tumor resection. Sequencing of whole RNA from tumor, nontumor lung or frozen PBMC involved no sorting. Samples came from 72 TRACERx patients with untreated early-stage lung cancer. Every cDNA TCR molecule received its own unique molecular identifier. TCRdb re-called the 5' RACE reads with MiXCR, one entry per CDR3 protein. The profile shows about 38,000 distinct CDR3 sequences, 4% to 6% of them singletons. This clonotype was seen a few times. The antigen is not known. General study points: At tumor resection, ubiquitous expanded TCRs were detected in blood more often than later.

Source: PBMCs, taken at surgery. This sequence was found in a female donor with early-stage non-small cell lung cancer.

The CDR3 DNA sequence: TGTGCCAGCAGCTTACAGGTCACCGGGGAGCTGTTTTTT. Its protein is CASSLQVTGELFF. The chain uses TRBV7-2 and TRBJ2-2; no clear D gene. Germline V gives CDR1 SGHTA, CDR2 FQGNSA. V was cut by 2 bases and J by 4 bases, with 5 bases left in between. The CDR3 covers 13 residues.